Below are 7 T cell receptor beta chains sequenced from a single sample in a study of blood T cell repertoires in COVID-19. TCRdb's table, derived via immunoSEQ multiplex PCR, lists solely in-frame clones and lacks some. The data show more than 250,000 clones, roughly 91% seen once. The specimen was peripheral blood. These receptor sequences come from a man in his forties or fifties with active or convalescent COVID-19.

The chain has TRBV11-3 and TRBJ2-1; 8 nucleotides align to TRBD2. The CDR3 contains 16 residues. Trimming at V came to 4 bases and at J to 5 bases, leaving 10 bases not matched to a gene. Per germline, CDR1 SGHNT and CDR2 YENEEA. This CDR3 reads CASSSGTSHGDNEQFF. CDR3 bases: TGTGCCAGCAGCTCCGGGACTAGTCACGGCGACAATGAGCAGTTCTTC.

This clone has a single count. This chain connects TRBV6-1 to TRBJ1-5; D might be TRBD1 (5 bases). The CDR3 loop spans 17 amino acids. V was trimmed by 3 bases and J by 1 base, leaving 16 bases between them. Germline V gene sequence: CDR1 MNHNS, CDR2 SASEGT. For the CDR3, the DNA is TGTGCCAGCAGTGATTGGGGGGGTGTGGGAAGCAATCAGCCCCAGCATTTT. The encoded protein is CASSDWGGVGSNQPQHF.

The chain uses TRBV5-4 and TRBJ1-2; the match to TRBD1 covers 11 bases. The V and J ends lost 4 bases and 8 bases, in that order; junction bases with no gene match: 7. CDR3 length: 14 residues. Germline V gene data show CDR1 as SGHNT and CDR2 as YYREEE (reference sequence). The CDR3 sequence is CASSPRTGGVGYTF. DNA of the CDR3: TGTGCCAGCAGCCCGCGGACAGGGGGCGTAGGCTACACCTTC.

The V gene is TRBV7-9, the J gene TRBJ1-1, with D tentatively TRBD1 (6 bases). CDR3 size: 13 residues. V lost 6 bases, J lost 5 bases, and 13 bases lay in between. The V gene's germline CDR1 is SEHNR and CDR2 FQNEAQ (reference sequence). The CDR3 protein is CASSRQVETEAFF. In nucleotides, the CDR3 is TGTGCCAGCAGTAGACAGGTCGAAACTGAAGCTTTCTTT.

CDR3 amino acids: CASSFYRAPESNSPLHF. The CDR3 DNA reads as TGTGCCAGCAGCTTTTACAGGGCCCCGGAGAGTAATTCACCCCTCCACTTT. The chain is built from TRBV7-8 and TRBJ1-6, with TRBD1 as a possible D gene (6 bases). CDR1 and CDR2 (germline): SGHVS, FQNEAQ. CDR3 size: 17 residues. V was pared by 3 bases and J by 6 bases, with 18 bases between. Combining the CDR3 with reference TRBV7-8 and TRBJ1-6 gives the whole variable domain GAGVSQSPRYKVAKRGQDVALRCDPISGHVSLFWYQQALGQGPEFLTYFQNEAQLDKSGLPSDRFFAERPEGSVSTLKIQRTQQEDSAVYLCASSFYRAPESNSPLHFGNGTRLTVT.

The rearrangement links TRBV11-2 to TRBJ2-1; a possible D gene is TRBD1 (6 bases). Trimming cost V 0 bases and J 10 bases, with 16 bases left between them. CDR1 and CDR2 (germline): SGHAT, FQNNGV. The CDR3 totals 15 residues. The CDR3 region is CASSLDLSGGGEQFF. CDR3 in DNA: TGTGCCAGCAGCTTAGATCTGAGTGGGGGCGGAGAGCAGTTCTTC.

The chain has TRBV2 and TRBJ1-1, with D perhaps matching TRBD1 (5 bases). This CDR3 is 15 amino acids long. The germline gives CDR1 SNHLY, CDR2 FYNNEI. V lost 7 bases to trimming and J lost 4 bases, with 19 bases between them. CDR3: CASKGLGTLGTEAFF. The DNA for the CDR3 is TGTGCCAGCAAGGGGCTAGGCACCCTGGGCACTGAAGCTTTCTTT.